This entry describes one T cell receptor (beta chain). Its specificity is not known. This sample stems from a study of CXCR3-negative and CXCR3-positive naive CD8 T cells. Study-level background: Each library gave roughly 1.5 +/- 0.3 million of approximately 130 million TRB reads.

Germline CDR1 is LGHDT and CDR2 is YNNKEL (reference sequence). The CDR3 runs to 16 residues. Whole-study results and caveats: Researchers report that CXCR3-positive naive cells carry more hydrophobic TRB CDR3s than CXCR3-negative naive cells.

The TRB libraries of cDNA were built by UMI-labeled 5' RACE. TCRdb re-analyzed the 5' RACE reads; it lists each CDR3 protein once, without DNA. The sample spans tens of thousands of distinct CDR3 sequences; the ten largest clones claim approximately 0.58%. The chain links TRBV3-1 to TRBJ1-3; TCRdb calls TRBD1, which cannot be checked without DNA. Sequenced: naive CXCR3+ CD8+ T cells from blood. Subset of the sample: CD45RO-CCR7+CD27+CD95- naive CD8+ T cells expressing CXCR3 (TNR3+). This receptor was taken from a human donor in good health. Some clones in this sample may be carry-over from other donors' samples. This CDR3 reads CASSHYDSLEGGTIYF.